Each of the 20 T cell receptor beta chains below was sequenced from the same sample in a study of T-cell memory formation after mild COVID-19. Using its own MiXCR run on the 5' RACE reads, TCRdb lists one record per CDR3 protein. The data show about 110,000 distinct CDR3 sequences, with around 12% seen just once and about 27% held by the top ten. Source material: PBMCs or a T cell subset sorted from them (not recorded which). Every receptor here comes from an adult woman who had mild COVID-19 (a few samples of this study predate the infection). Cell type and time point are not known.

Ten or more counts support this clonotype. The chain uses TRBV20-1 and TRBJ2-5, with D possibly being TRBD1 (6 bases). The germline V and J ends were trimmed by 5 bases and 4 bases, with 17 bases remaining between them. The germline V gene encodes CDR1 DFQATT and CDR2 SNEGSKA (reference sequence). There are 14 residues in the CDR3. The CDR3 region is CSAPRGLTSETQYF. The CDR3 coding sequence is TGCAGTGCTCCCAGGGGTCTTACCTCAGAGACCCAGTACTTC.

This clonotype was observed a few times. This sequence joins TRBV25-1 and TRBJ1-1; no firm D call. From germline, CDR1 is MGHDK and CDR2 SYGVNS. V gave up 3 bases and J gave up 0 bases, with 8 bases separating them. This CDR3 is 14 amino acids long. CDR3 nucleotides: TGTGCCAGCAGTGACAGAAGCATGAACACTGAAGCTTTCTTT. Translating it yields CASSDRSMNTEAFF. The variable domain in full, with the rest retrieved from reference TRBV25-1 and TRBJ1-1, is EADIYQTPRYLVIGTGKKITLECSQTMGHDKMYWYQQDPGMELHLIHYSYGVNSTEKGDLSSESTVSRIRTEHFPLTLESARPSHTSQYLCASSDRSMNTEAFFGQGTRLTVV.

This clonotype was observed a few times. The CDR3 DNA follows: TGTGCCAGCAGCTCTCGGGGACTCCTGTTGTCGGCTACTGAAGCTTTCTTT. Translating gives CASSSRGLLLSATEAFF. The J gene is TRBJ1-1, the V gene TRBV12-3 or TRBV12-4, with D maybe TRBD1 (5 bases). The CDR3 is 17 amino acids. The germline V and J ends were trimmed by 6 bases and 5 bases, with 25 bases remaining between them.

The CDR3 protein is CASSDSTSGSYNEQFF. In nucleotides, the CDR3 is TGTGCCAGCAGTGATTCGACTAGCGGCTCCTACAATGAGCAGTTCTTC. The genes are TRBV9 and TRBJ2-1; 9 positions agree with TRBD2. V lost 5 bases and J lost 0; bases outside the gene matches: 6. Per germline, CDR1 SGDLS and CDR2 YYNGEE. CDR3 length equals 16 residues.

The chain is built from TRBV20-1 and TRBJ2-1; 14 bases align to TRBD2. The CDR3 is made up of 18 amino acids. Germline V gives CDR1 DFQATT, CDR2 SNEGSKA (reference sequence). J lost 0 bases, V lost 6 bases, and 10 bases had no gene match. As DNA, the CDR3 is TGCAGTGCCACGGGACTAGCGGGAGCCCTGAGCTCCTACAATGAGCAGTTCTTC. Its protein product is CSATGLAGALSSYNEQFF.

The CDR3 bases are TGTGCCAGCAGACTGACAGGGCCGTACGAGCAGTACTTC. It codes for CASRLTGPYEQYF. The V gene is TRBV27, the J gene TRBJ2-7, with 7 bases aligning to TRBD1. CDR3 length: 13 amino acids. Germline CDR1 and CDR2: MNHEY and SMNVEV (reference sequence). Unmatched junction bases numbered 6, after V lost 6 bases and J lost 4 bases.

This clonotype has just a few counts. The chain recombines TRBV7-9 with TRBJ1-4; possible D gene TRBD1, 6 bases. The germline V gene encodes CDR1 SEHNR and CDR2 FQNEAQ (reference sequence). Trimming cost V 1 base and J 3 bases, with 12 bases left between them. The CDR3 is 16 amino acids. CDR3 sequence (DNA): TGTGCCAGCAGCTTAGATCAGGGGATAGCTAATGAAAAACTGTTTTTT. Translating it yields CASSLDQGIANEKLFF.

CDR3 amino acids: CASSPSPRTVGYTF. For the CDR3, the DNA is TGTGCCAGCAGTCCCTCTCCCAGGACGGTTGGCTACACCTTC. The gene calls are TRBV12-3 or TRBV12-4 and TRBJ1-2, with unresolved D. Trimming pared 5 bases from V and 7 bases from J, leaving 17 bases between. The CDR3 has 14 amino acids.

There are a few counts of this clonotype. The J gene is TRBJ2-1, the V gene TRBV6-5; 8 bases agree with TRBD1. The ends lost 6 bases at V and 3 bases at J; junction bases unmatched: 10. The germline gives CDR1 MNHEY, CDR2 SVGAGI. The CDR3 runs 16 residues. CDR3 amino acids: CASRVQGQAIYNEQFF. DNA of the CDR3: TGTGCCAGCAGGGTGCAGGGACAGGCCATCTACAATGAGCAGTTCTTC.

There are many counts of this clonotype. The V and J genes are TRBV5-1 and TRBJ2-3; 7 bases are shared with TRBD2. The CDR3 consists of 15 residues. From germline, CDR1 is SGHRS and CDR2 YFSETQ. V shed 5 bases and J 0 bases; nucleotides not matched to a gene: 6. The CDR3 DNA reads as TGCGCCAGCAGGAGCGGGGCTACTAGCACAGATACGCAGTATTTT. Its protein is CASRSGATSTDTQYF.

This chain links TRBV7-8 with TRBJ1-5, with 7 bases lining up with TRBD1. The CDR3 is 15 residues long. Germline-derived CDR1 and CDR2 are SGHVS and FQNEAQ. The V and J ends lost 5 bases and 3 bases, in that order; junction bases with no gene match: 7. CDR3 DNA: TGTGCCAGCAGCGCCACACAGGGGTACAATCAGCCCCAGCATTTT. Translating it yields CASSATQGYNQPQHF.

This clonotype was recorded many times. The chain has TRBV20-1 and TRBJ1-1; D possibly corresponds to TRBD1 (5 bases). CDR3 length equals 11 residues. Germline loops: CDR1 DFQATT, CDR2 SNEGSKA (reference sequence). Trimming took 6 bases from V and 6 from J, leaving 11 bases between them. This CDR3 is CSARDYPEAFF. DNA for the CDR3: TGCAGTGCCAGGGACTATCCTGAAGCTTTCTTT.

A few counts support this clonotype. The rearrangement uses TRBV7-9 and TRBJ2-3; weak D call: TRBD2 (6 bases). V dropped 0 bases and J dropped 0 bases, with 10 bases sitting between them. CDR1 is SEHNR and CDR2 is FQNEAQ in the germline V gene (reference sequence). This CDR3 is built from 16 residues. In DNA form, the CDR3 reads TGTGCCAGCAGCTTAGCGGGAGGCGCTAGCACAGATACGCAGTATTTT. Amino acid sequence: CASSLAGGASTDTQYF.

This clonotype was seen ten or more times. The genes are TRBV4-1 and TRBJ2-1, with D maybe TRBD2 (6 bases). CDR3 size: 15 residues. Germline CDR1 MGHRA, CDR2 YSYEKL. Trimming left V 4 bases short and J 5 bases short, with 15 bases between. CDR3 residues: CASSPLTSGDNEQFF. The CDR3 bases are TGCGCCAGCAGCCCTCTCACGTCGGGAGACAATGAGCAGTTCTTC.

The chain employs TRBV15 and TRBJ1-1; perhaps TRBD1 as D (5 bases). V gave up 5 bases and J gave up 2 bases, with 12 bases separating them. CDR3 length equals 14 residues. From germline, CDR1 is LNHNV and CDR2 YYDKDF (reference sequence). This CDR3 reads CATSLGEANTEAFF. In DNA form, the CDR3 reads TGTGCCACCAGCCTAGGGGAGGCCAACACTGAAGCTTTCTTT.

This clonotype occurred a few times. The genes are TRBV20-1 and TRBJ2-3; 8 bases fit TRBD2. The CDR3 sequence is 17 residues long. The V gene end was trimmed by 1 base and the J gene end by 2 bases; junction bases not matched to a gene: 11. CDR1 and CDR2 from the germline V gene are DFQATT and SNEGSKA (reference sequence). CDR3 coding DNA: TGCAGTGCTAGAGGGGGGAGCGGGGGACTTCTCACAGATACGCAGTATTTT. Its protein product is CSARGGSGGLLTDTQYF.

This clonotype came up a few times. J is TRBJ2-1 and V is TRBV4-1; D is possibly TRBD2 (6 bases). The V end lost 7 bases, the J end lost 8 bases, and 15 bases lay between the germline ends. Germline CDR1 is MGHRA and CDR2 is YSYEKL. The CDR3 loop spans 13 amino acids. The chain's CDR3 is CASTKEGTDEQFF. As DNA, the CDR3 is TGCGCCAGCACCAAGGAGGGTACGGATGAGCAGTTCTTC.

This clonotype has a count of ten or more. V and J are TRBV20-1 and TRBJ2-2; the match to TRBD1 covers 10 bases. This CDR3 is 16 amino acids long. In germline, CDR1 is DFQATT, CDR2 SNEGSKA (reference sequence). The trim removed 0 bases at V and 3 bases at J, leaving 4 bases unmatched. CDR3 region: CSARDHGTGDTGELFF. CDR3 DNA: TGCAGTGCTAGAGATCACGGGACAGGGGACACCGGGGAGCTGTTTTTT.

This clonotype was counted between two and nine times. CDR3 in amino acids: CATSDWTSGQSYNEQFF. The CDR3, as DNA: TGTGCCACCAGTGATTGGACTAGCGGGCAATCCTACAATGAGCAGTTCTTC. The gene calls are TRBV24-1 and TRBJ2-1, with 11 bases that match TRBD2. Germline-derived CDR1 and CDR2 are KGHDR and SFDVKD. With 2 bases clipped from V and 1 base from J, the junction kept 3 bases outside the gene matches. The CDR3 runs to 17 residues.

The count of this clonotype is one. The gene calls are TRBV6-2 or TRBV6-3 and TRBJ2-1; 9 bases are a match to TRBD1. V lost 0 bases to trimming and J lost 4 bases; unmatched junction nucleotides: 1. CDR1 MNHEY and CDR2 SVGEGT come from the germline V gene. The CDR3 spans 15 residues. The CDR3: CASSYSDRGYNEQFF. CDR3 DNA sequence: TGTGCCAGCAGTTACTCGGACAGGGGTTACAATGAGCAGTTCTTC.